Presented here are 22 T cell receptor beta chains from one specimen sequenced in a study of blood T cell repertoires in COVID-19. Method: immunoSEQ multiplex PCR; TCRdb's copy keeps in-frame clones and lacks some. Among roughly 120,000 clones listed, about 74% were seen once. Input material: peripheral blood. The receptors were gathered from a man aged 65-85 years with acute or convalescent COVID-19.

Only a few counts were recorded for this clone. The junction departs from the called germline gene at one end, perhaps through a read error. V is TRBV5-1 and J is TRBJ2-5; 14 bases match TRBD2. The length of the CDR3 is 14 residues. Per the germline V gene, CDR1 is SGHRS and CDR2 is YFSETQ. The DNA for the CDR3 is TGCGCCAGCAGCCCGGGACTAGCGGGGGCGATTAGAGACTTC. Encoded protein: CASSPGLAGAIRDF.

The CDR3 reads CASSSSDRRNTEAFF. The CDR3, as DNA: TGCGCCAGCAGCTCCTCGGACAGGAGGAACACTGAAGCTTTCTTT. J is TRBJ1-1 and V is TRBV5-1; 7 bases are a match to TRBD1. The CDR3 sequence is 15 residues long. Germline loops: CDR1 SGHRS, CDR2 YFSETQ. Germline trimming cut 3 bases from V and 1 base from J; bases unmatched to any gene: 6.

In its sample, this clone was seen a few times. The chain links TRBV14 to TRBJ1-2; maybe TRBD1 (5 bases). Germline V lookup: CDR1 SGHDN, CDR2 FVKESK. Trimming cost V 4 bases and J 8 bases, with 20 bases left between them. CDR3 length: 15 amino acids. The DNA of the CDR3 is TGTGCCAGCAGCCCGCGGGAGGGGTCTTTGAGAGGCTACACCTTC. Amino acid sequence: CASSPREGSLRGYTF.

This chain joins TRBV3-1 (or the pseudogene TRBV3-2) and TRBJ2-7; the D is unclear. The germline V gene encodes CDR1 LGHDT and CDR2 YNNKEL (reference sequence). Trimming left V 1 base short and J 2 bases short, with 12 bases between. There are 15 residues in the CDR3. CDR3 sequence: CASSQGASPAYEQYF. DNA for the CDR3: TGTGCCAGCAGCCAAGGAGCTTCGCCTGCCTACGAGCAGTACTTC.

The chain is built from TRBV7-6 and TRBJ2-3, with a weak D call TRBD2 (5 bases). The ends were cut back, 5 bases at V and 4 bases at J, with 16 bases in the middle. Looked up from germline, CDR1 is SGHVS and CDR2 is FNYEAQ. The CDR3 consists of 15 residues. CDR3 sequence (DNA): TGTGCCAGCAGCCTCCGTGCCTCGGGATCAGATACGCAGTATTTT. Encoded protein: CASSLRASGSDTQYF. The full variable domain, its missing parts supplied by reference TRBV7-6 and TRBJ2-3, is GAGVSQSPRYKVTKRGQDVALRCDPISGHVSLYWYRQALGQGPEFLTYFNYEAQQDKSGLPNDRFSAERPEGSISTLTIQRTEQRDSAMYRCASSLRASGSDTQYFGPGTRLTVL.

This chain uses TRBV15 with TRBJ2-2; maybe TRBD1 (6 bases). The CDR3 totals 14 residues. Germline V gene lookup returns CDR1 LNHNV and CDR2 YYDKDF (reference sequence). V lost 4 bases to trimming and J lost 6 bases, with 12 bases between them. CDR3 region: CATSKLQGSGELFF. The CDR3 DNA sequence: TGTGCCACCAGCAAACTACAGGGATCCGGGGAGCTGTTTTTT.

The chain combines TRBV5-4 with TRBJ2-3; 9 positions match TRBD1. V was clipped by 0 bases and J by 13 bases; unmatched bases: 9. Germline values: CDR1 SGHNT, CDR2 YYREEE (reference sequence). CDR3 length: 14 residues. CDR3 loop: CASSLEGRDRDKYF. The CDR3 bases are TGTGCCAGCAGCTTGGAGGGGCGGGACAGGGATAAGTATTTT.

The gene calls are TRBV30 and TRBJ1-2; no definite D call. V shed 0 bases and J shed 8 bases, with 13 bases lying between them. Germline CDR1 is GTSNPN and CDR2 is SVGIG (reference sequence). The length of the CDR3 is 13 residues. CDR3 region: CAWSVSSGGGYTF. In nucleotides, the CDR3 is TGTGCCTGGAGTGTAAGCTCGGGAGGAGGCTACACCTTC.

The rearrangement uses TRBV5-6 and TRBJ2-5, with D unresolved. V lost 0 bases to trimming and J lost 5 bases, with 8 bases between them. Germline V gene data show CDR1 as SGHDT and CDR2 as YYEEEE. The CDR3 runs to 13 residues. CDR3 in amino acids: CASSLGHFETQYF. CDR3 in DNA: TGTGCCAGCAGCTTGGGACATTTTGAGACCCAGTACTTC.

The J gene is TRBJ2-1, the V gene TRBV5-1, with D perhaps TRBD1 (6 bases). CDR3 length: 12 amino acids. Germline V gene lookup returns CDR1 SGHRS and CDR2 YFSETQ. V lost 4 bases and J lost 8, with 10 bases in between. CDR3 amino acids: CASSTGFDEQFF. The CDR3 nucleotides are TGCGCCAGCAGCACAGGGTTCGATGAGCAGTTCTTC.

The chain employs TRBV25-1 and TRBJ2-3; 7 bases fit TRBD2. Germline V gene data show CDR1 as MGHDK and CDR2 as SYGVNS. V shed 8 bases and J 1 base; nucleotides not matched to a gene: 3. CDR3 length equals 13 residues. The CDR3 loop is CASSAGGTDTQYF. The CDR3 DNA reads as TGTGCCAGCTCGGCGGGAGGCACAGATACGCAGTATTTT.

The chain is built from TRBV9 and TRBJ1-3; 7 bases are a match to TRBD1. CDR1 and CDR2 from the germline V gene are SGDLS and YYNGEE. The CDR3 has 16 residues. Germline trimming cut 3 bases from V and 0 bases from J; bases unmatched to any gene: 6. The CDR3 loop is CASSADREASGNTIYF. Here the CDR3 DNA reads TGTGCCAGCAGCGCTGACAGGGAAGCCTCTGGAAACACCATATATTTT.

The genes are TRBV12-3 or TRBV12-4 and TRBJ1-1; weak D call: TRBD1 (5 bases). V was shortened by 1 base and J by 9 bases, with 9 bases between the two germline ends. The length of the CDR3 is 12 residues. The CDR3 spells CASSLEGRKAFF. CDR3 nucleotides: TGTGCCAGCAGTTTAGAGGGGAGGAAAGCTTTCTTT.

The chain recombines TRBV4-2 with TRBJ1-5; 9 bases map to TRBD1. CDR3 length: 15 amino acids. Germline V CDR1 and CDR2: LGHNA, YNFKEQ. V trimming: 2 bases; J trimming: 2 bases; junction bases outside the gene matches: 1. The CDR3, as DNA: TGTGCCAGCAGCCAACGGACAGGGGGCAATCAGCCCCAGCATTTT. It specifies CASSQRTGGNQPQHF.

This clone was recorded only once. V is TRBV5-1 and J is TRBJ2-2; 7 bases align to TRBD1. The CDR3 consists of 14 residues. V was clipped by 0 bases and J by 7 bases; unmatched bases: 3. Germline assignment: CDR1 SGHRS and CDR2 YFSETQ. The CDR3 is CASSLDRGNGELFF. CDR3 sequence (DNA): TGCGCCAGCAGCTTGGACAGGGGTAACGGGGAGCTGTTTTTT.

The CDR3 here is CASSYSTTGAYSNQPQHF. The CDR3 nucleotides read TGTGCCAGCAGTTACTCGACGACAGGCGCCTATAGCAATCAGCCCCAGCATTTT. This rearrangement joins TRBV6-2 or TRBV6-3 to TRBJ1-5, with D possibly TRBD1 on 6 matching bases. The CDR3 runs to 18 residues. The V and J ends lost 0 bases and 0 bases respectively, with 15 bases between them. The germline V gene encodes CDR1 MNHEY and CDR2 SVGEGT.

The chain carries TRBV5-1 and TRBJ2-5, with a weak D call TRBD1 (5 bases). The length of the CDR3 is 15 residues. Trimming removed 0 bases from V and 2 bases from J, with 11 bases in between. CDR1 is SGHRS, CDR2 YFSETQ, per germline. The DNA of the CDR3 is TGCGCCAGCAGCTTGGTAGGCAGGGATCAAGAGACCCAGTACTTC. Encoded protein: CASSLVGRDQETQYF. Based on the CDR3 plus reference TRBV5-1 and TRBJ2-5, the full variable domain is KAGVTQTPRYLIKTRGQQVTLSCSPISGHRSVSWYQQTPGQGLQFLFEYFSETQRNKGNFPGRFSGRQFSNSRSEMNVSTLELGDSALYLCASSLVGRDQETQYFGPGTRLLVL.

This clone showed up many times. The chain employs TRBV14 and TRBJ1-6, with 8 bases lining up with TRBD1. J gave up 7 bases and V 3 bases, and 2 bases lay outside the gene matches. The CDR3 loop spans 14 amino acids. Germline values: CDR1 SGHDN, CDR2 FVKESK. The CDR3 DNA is TGTGCCAGCAGCCACAGGGGGCTCAATTCACCCCTCCACTTT. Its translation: CASSHRGLNSPLHF.

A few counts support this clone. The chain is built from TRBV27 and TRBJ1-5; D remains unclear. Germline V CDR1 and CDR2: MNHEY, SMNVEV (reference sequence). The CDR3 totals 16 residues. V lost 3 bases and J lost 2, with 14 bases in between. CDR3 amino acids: CASSFLGRDGNQPQHF. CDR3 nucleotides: TGTGCCAGCAGTTTCTTAGGCCGGGATGGCAATCAGCCCCAGCATTTT.

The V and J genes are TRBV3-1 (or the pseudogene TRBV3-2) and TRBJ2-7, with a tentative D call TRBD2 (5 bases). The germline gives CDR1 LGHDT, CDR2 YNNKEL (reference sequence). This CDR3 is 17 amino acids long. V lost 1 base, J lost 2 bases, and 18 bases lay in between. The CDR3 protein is CASSQGLGVQRPYEQYF. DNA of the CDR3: TGTGCCAGCAGCCAAGGGCTCGGGGTACAGCGACCCTACGAGCAGTACTTC.

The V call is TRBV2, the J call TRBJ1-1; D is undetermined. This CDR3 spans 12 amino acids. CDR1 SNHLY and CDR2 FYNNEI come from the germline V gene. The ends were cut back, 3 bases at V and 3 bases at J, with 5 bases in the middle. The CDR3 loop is CASSDTDTEAFF. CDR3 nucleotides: TGTGCCAGCAGTGATACAGACACTGAAGCTTTCTTT.

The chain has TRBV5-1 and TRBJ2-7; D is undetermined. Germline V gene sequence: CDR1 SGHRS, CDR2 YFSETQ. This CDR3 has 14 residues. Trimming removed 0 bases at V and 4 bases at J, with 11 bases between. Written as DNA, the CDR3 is TGCGCCAGCAGCTTGGTCCCAGCGACGTACGAGCAGTACTTC. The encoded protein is CASSLVPATYEQYF.